This entry describes one T cell receptor (beta chain). The record originates from a study of control samples from healthy donors and cancer patients. The V gene's germline CDR1 is SGHTA and CDR2 FQGNSA. V was pared by 4 bases and J by 0 bases, with 10 bases between. The CDR3 spans 15 residues. Some clones are missing from TCRdb's copy, which holds only in-frame ones; the method was immunoSEQ multiplex PCR. Here the sample spans 100,000 or so clones, roughly four fifths being singletons. The rearrangement links TRBV7-2 to TRBJ1-3; D is ambiguous. This clonotype originated in a woman aged 45-60 years in good health. The sample comprised blood. This CDR3 reads CASSWSGGSGNTIYF. In nucleotides, the CDR3 is TGTGCCAGCAGCTGGTCGGGAGGCTCTGGAAACACCATATATTTT.